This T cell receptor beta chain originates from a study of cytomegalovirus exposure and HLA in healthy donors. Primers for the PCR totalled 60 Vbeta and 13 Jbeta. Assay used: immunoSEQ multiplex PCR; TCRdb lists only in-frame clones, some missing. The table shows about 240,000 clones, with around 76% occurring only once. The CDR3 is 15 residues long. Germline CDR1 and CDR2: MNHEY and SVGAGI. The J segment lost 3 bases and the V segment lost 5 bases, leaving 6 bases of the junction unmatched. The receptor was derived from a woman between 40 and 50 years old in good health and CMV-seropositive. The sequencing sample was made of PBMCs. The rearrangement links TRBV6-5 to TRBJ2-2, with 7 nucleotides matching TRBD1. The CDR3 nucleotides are TGTGCCAGCAGTCGCAGAGGGGGCCACACCGGGGAGCTGTTTTTT. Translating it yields CASSRRGGHTGELFF.